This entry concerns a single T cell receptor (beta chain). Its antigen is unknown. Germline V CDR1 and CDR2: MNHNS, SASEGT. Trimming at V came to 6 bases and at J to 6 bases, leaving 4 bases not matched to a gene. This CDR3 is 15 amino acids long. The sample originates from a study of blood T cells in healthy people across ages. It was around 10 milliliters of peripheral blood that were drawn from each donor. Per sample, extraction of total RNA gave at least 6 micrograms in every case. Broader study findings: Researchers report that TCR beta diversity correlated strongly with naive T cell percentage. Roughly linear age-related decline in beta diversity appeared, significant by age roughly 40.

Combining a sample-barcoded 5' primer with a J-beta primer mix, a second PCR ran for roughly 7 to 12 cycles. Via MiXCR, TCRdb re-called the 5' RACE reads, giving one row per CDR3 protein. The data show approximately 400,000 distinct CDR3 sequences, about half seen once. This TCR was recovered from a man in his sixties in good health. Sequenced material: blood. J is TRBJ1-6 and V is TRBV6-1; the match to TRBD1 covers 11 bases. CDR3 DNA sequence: TGTGCCAGCAGCGTGGACAGGGGGCCTAATTCACCCCTCCACTTT. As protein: CASSVDRGPNSPLHF.